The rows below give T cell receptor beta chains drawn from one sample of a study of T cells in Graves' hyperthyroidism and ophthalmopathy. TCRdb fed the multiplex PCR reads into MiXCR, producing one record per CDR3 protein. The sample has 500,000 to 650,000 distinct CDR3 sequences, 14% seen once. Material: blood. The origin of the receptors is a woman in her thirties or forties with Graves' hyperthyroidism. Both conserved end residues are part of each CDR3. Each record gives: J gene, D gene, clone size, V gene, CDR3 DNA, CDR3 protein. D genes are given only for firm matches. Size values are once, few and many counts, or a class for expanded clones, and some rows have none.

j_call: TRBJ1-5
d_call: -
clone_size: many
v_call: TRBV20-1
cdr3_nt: TGCAGTGTCGGGTTTAGCAATCAGCCCCAGCATTTT
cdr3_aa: CSVGFSNQPQHF

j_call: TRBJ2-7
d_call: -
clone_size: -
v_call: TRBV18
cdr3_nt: TGTGCCAGCTCATCTTCAGAGACCTACGAGCAGTACTTC
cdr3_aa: CASSSSETYEQYF

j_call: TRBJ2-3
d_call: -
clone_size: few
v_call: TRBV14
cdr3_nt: TGTGCCAGCAGCCAACGGTCTAGAACAGATACGCAGTATTTT
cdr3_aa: CASSQRSRTDTQYF

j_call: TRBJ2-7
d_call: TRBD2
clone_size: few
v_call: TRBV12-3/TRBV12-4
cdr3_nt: TGTGCCAGCAGCGCCGGGAGGGCAGGCTCCTACGAGCAGTACTTC
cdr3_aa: CASSAGRAGSYEQYF

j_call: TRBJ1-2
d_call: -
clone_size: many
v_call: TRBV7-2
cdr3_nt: TGTGCCAGCAGCTTAGCTTTGGACCTTACCTATGGCTACACCTTC
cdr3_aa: CASSLALDLTYGYTF

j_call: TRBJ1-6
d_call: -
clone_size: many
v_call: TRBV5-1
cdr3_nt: TGCGCCAGCAGCTCAGGGACCGATCTCGATTCACCCCTCCACTTT
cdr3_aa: CASSSGTDLDSPLHF

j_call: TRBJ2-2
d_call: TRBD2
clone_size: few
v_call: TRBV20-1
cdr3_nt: TGCAGTGCTAGAGCCCCCTGGGCTAGCGGGACCTCCGGGGAGCTGTTTTTT
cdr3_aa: CSARAPWASGTSGELFF

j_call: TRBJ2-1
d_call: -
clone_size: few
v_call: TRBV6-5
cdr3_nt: TGTGCCAGCAGTTACTCGACCCCGGAGTCCTACAATGAGCAGTTCTTC
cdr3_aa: CASSYSTPESYNEQFF

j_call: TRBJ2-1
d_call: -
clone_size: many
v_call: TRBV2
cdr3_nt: TGTGCCAGCAGTGAAGGTTCCGGGAACAATGAGCAGTTCTTC
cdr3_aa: CASSEGSGNNEQFF

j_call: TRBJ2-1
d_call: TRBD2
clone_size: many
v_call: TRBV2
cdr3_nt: TGTGCCAGCAGTCAGTCTAGCGGGAGTATAGATGAGCAGTTCTTC
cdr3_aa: CASSQSSGSIDEQFF

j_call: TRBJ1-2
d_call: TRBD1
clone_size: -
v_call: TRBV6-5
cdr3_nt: TGTGCCAGCAGTTACGAAGACAGGGGGTGGGATGGCTACACCTTC
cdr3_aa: CASSYEDRGWDGYTF

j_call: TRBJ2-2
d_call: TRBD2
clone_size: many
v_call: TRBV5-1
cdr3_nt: TGCGCCAGCACCCCAGCGGGGGGCAGCACCGGGGAGCTGTTTTTT
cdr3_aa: CASTPAGGSTGELFF

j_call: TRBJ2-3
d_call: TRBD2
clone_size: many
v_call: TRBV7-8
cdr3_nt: TGTGCCAGCAGCCCGGGACTAGCGGGAGTTGCAGATACGCAGTATTTT
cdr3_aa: CASSPGLAGVADTQYF

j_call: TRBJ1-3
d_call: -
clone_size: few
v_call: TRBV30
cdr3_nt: TGTGCCTGGCGCATCGACAGCTCTGGAAACACCATATATTTT
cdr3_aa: CAWRIDSSGNTIYF

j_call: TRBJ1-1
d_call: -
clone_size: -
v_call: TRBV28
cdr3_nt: TGTGCCAGCACTGGAGGGGGGGGGGCATTGAACGCTGAAGCTTTCTTT
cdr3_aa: CASTGGGGALNAEAFF

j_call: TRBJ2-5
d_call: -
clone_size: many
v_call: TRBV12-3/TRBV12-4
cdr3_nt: TGTGCCAGCAGTTCGGGCCACTACCAAGAGACCCAGTACTTC
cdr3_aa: CASSSGHYQETQYF

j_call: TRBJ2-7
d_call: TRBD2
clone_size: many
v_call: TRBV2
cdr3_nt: TGTGCCAGCCTACTGGGGGGGTACTCCTACGAGCAGTACTTC
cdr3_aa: CASLLGGYSYEQYF

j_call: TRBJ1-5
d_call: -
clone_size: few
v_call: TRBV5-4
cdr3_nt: TGTGCCAGCAGCTTTAGCCCGAATAGCAATCAGCCCCAGCATTTT
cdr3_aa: CASSFSPNSNQPQHF

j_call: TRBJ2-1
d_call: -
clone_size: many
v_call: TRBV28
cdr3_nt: TGTGCCAGCAAAGAGGTCAATGAGCAGTTCTTC
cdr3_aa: CASKEVNEQFF

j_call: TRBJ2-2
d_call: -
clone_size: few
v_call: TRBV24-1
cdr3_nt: TGTGCCACCAGTGATCCCAACAGTGGGCCCGGGGAGCTGTTTTTT
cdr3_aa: CATSDPNSGPGELFF

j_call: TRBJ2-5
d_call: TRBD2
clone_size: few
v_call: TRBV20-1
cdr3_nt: TGCAGTGCCAAGGGACTAGCGGGAGGAAGTGAGACCCAGTACTTC
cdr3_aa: CSAKGLAGGSETQYF

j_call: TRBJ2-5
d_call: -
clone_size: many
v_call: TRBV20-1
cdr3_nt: TGCAGTGCTAGAGCCCCGGGGACCCAAGAGACCCAGTACTTC
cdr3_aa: CSARAPGTQETQYF

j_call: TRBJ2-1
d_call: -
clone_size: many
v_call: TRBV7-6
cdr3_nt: TGTGCCAGCAGCTTAGCAGCGAATGAGCAGTTCTTC
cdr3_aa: CASSLAANEQFF

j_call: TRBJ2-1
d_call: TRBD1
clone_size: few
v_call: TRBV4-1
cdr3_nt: TGCGCCAGCAGTGACAGGGAGTACGATGAGCAGTTCTTC
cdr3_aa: CASSDREYDEQFF

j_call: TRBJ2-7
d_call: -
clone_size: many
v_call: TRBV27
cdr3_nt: TGTGCCAGCAGTCCGACGGTTATCCCTACTGAGTACGAGCAGTACTTC
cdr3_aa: CASSPTVIPTEYEQYF

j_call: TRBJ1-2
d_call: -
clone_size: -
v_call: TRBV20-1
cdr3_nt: TGCAGTGCTCCGGGCCGCATTGGCTACACCTTC
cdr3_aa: CSAPGRIGYTF

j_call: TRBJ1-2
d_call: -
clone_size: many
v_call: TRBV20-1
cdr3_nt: TGCAGTGCTAGAGGAGAGAAGGCCAGGGGAAACTATGGCTACACCTTC
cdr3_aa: CSARGEKARGNYGYTF

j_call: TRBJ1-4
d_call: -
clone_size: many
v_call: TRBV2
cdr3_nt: TGTGCCAGCAGTGCCGGGAGCGTTAATGAAAAACTGTTTTTT
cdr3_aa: CASSAGSVNEKLFF

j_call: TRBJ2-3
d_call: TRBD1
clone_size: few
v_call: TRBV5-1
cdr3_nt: TGCGCCAGCAGCTCCGCGACAGGGGGCCATGGGGATACGCAGTATTTT
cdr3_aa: CASSSATGGHGDTQYF

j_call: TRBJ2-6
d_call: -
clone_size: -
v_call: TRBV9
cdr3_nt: TGTGCCAGCAGCCCCCCGGGAAACTCTGGGGCCAACGTCCTGACTTTC
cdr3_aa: CASSPPGNSGANVLTF

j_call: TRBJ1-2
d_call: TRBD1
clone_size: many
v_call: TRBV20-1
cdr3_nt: TGCAGTGCTGAGGGGGCCGGGTATGGCTACACCTTC
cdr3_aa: CSAEGAGYGYTF

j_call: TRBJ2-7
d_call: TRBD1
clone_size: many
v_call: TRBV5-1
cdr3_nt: TGCGCCAGCAGCCGTGGGACAGCCCAGTTGGCCCGCTACGAGCAGTACTTC
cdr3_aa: CASSRGTAQLARYEQYF

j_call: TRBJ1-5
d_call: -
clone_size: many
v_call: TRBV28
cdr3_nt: TGTGCCAGCAGTTTCTCAGGCAACAATCAGCCCCAGCATTTT
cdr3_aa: CASSFSGNNQPQHF

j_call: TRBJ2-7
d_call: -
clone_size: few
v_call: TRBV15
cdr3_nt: TGTGCCACCAGCCGGGGAGGGGGCGCATCCTACGAGCAGTACTTC
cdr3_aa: CATSRGGGASYEQYF

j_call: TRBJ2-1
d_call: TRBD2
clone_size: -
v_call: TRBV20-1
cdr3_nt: TGCAGTGCCAGGGAACTAGCGGGAGGCGAGTATGAGCAGTTCTTC
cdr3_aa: CSARELAGGEYEQFF

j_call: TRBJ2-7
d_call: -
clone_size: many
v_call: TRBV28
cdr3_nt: TGTGCCAGCAGTTTCCGGCGGACCAGCTACGAGCAGTACTTC
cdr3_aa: CASSFRRTSYEQYF

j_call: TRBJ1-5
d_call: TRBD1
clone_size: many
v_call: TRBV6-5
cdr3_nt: TGTGCCAGCAGTTACTCGAAGGCCGACAGGGATAATCAGCCCCAGCATTTT
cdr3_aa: CASSYSKADRDNQPQHF

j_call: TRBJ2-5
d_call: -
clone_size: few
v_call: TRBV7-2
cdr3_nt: TGTGCCAGCAGCTTAGCCTATATAGCCAAAGAGACCCAGTACTTC
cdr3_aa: CASSLAYIAKETQYF